These T cell receptor beta chains were read from a single sample in a study of T cells in Graves' hyperthyroidism and ophthalmopathy. TCRdb re-analysed the multiplex PCR reads in MiXCR, keeping a single row per CDR3 protein. This table holds 560,000 or so distinct CDR3 sequences, under 60% found once. The specimen sequenced was peripheral blood or thyroid tissue (not recorded which). These receptor sequences come from a woman aged 18-30 years with Graves' hyperthyroidism. The CDR3 runs from the conserved cysteine through the conserved F or W. The order of the fields is V gene, clone size, D gene, J gene, CDR3 protein, CDR3 DNA. A D gene is named only where the DNA matches it firmly. The size field is filled for only some rows; it gives once, few, many or a size class.

>TRBV12-3/TRBV12-4|many|NA|TRBJ2-7
CASSVDYEQYF
TGTGCCAGCAGTGTGGACTACGAGCAGTACTTC
>TRBV10-2|NA|NA|TRBJ1-2
CASKSSSSESFQDGYTF
TGCGCCAGCAAGAGTTCATCCAGTGAATCTTTTCAGGACGGCTACACCTTC
>TRBV7-9|NA|NA|TRBJ1-4
CASSLALSGISANEKLFF
TGTGCCAGCAGCTTAGCGCTATCTGGGATATCGGCTAATGAAAAGCTGTTTTTT
>TRBV11-2|once|NA|TRBJ1-3
CASSLEFPHSGNTIYF
TGTGCCAGCAGCTTAGAGTTTCCCCACTCTGGAAACACCATATATTTT
>TRBV7-6|NA|NA|TRBJ2-5
CASSLGRRQADETQYF
TGTGCCAGCAGCTTAGGCAGGCGACAGGCGGACGAGACCCAGTACTTC
>TRBV25-1|few|NA|TRBJ1-6
CASGGQGPSDSPLHF
TGTGCCAGCGGGGGGCAGGGGCCATCGGATTCACCCCTCCACTTT
>TRBV19|many|NA|TRBJ2-5
CASSPSGPETQYF
TGTGCCAGTAGCCCTTCGGGTCCGGAGACCCAGTACTTC
>TRBV10-3|NA|NA|TRBJ1-5
CAITDQPQHF
TGTGCCATCACGGACCAGCCCCAGCATTTT
>TRBV9|many|NA|TRBJ1-2
CASSASGDGYTF
TGTGCCAGCAGCGCCTCAGGGGATGGCTACACCTTC
>TRBV24-1|NA|NA|TRBJ1-2
CTTSETGRSNYGYTF
TGTACCACCAGCGAAACAGGACGGTCTAACTATGGCTACACCTTC
>TRBV12-3/TRBV12-4|few|NA|TRBJ1-2
CASTREGYGYTF
TGTGCCAGCACCCGGGAAGGCTATGGCTACACCTTC
>TRBV7-6|once|NA|TRBJ2-7
CASSRLGIYEQYF
TGTGCCAGCAGCAGGTTAGGGATCTACGAGCAGTACTTC
>TRBV29-1|NA|NA|TRBJ1-5
CSQVNRERQPQHF
TGCAGCCAAGTTAACAGGGAAAGGCAGCCCCAGCATTTT
>TRBV29-1|many|NA|TRBJ1-3
CSVATGTSGNTIYF
TGCAGCGTTGCTACAGGGACTTCTGGAAACACCATATATTTT
>TRBV29-1|NA|NA|TRBJ2-3
CSVDLTRSVTDTQYF
TGCAGCGTTGACCTGACTCGCAGTGTCACAGATACGCAGTATTTT
>TRBV10-3|NA|NA|TRBJ2-5
CAISERGGETQYF
TGTGCCATCAGTGAACGTGGGGGGGAGACCCAGTACTTC
>TRBV2|NA|NA|TRBJ2-7
CASSPVGVGEQYF
TGTGCCAGCAGTCCCGTTGGAGTGGGGGAGCAGTACTTC
>TRBV10-2|NA|NA|TRBJ1-1
CASSFQVNTEAFF
TGTGCCAGCAGTTTTCAAGTGAACACTGAAGCTTTCTTT
>TRBV7-3|NA|NA|TRBJ1-2
CASSLTGAGDYGYTF
TGTGCCAGCAGCTTAACAGGGGCCGGGGACTATGGCTACACCTTC
>TRBV7-2|NA|TRBD2|TRBJ2-6
CASSQDTSGRVSGANVLTF
TGTGCCAGCAGCCAAGATACTAGCGGGAGGGTATCCGGGGCCAACGTCCTGACTTTC
>TRBV2|NA|NA|TRBJ1-2
CASSERGDYGYTF
TGTGCCAGCAGTGAGCGGGGTGACTATGGCTACACCTTC
>TRBV25-1|NA|NA|TRBJ2-2
CASRGGGADTGELFF
TGTGCCAGCAGGGGGGGGGGCGCCGACACCGGGGAGCTGTTTTTT
>TRBV2|NA|NA|TRBJ2-2
CASMILTVNAEELFF
TGTGCCAGCATGATCCTAACGGTGAACGCCGAGGAGCTGTTTTTT
>TRBV15|NA|TRBD2|TRBJ2-1
CATKRLAGGEQFF
TGTGCCACCAAAAGACTAGCGGGAGGTGAGCAGTTCTTC
>TRBV9|NA|TRBD2|TRBJ2-5
CASSQDSSLAGGKETQYF
TGTGCCAGCAGCCAAGACTCGAGCCTAGCGGGAGGGAAAGAGACCCAGTACTTC
>TRBV29-1|NA|NA|TRBJ1-1
CSGRVNTEAFF
TGCAGCGGCAGGGTGAACACTGAAGCTTTCTTT
>TRBV12-3/TRBV12-4|NA|NA|TRBJ1-3
CASSLIQGNTIYF
TGTGCCAGCAGTTTAATACAGGGAAACACCATATATTTT
>TRBV7-2|NA|NA|TRBJ2-5
CASSSQSALGGETQYF
TGTGCCAGCAGCTCGCAAAGCGCCCTAGGGGGAGAGACCCAGTACTTC
>TRBV7-2|NA|NA|TRBJ2-7
CASSLSLANEQYF
TGTGCCAGCAGCTTAAGTCTAGCAAACGAGCAGTACTTC
>TRBV29-1|many|NA|TRBJ2-5
CSVEDHEGETQYF
TGCAGCGTTGAAGATCACGAGGGCGAGACCCAGTACTTC
>TRBV7-3|NA|NA|TRBJ2-2
CASSSFGAGELFF
TGTGCCAGCAGCTCCTTCGGGGCCGGGGAGCTGTTTTTT
>TRBV20-1|NA|NA|TRBJ2-5
CSARLGGGETQYF
TGCAGTGCTAGATTAGGGGGGGGAGAGACCCAGTACTTC